The T cell receptor beta chain described here comes from a study of pediatric ulcerative colitis (dated by TCRdb to about 2019). Context from the whole study: Pancolitis was present in several ulcerative colitis patients and left-sided colitis in two, and histology consistent with ulcerative colitis was found in all of these patients. From eight or nine newly diagnosed, treatment-naive pediatric ulcerative colitis patients and a few non-IBD control children, paired blood and rectal samples were collected. Using the Pediatric Ulcerative Colitis Activity Index, a couple of patients were classed as having mild disease, several as having moderate disease and three as having acute severe colitis.

Summary of the overall study and its limitations: Rectal repertoire features separated controls, mild-moderate and acute severe colitis patients; acute severe colitis showed reduced rectal diversity due to clonal expansions. The healthy control group was small, with only a few individuals. A couple of rectal CDR3 clonotypes were found in every ulcerative colitis patient but in no control. For technical reasons, the blood samples of two patients yielded substantially fewer templates, so those samples were excluded from the blood-rectal overlap analysis. Because repertoires came from total lymphocyte DNA, patterns in rare subsets such as regulatory T cells may not be reflected. Significantly higher autologous blood-rectal clonal overlap was found in ulcerative colitis patients than in controls, which suggested increased T cell trafficking to inflamed tissue.

Reading from cysteine to phenylalanine, the CDR3 counts 16 amino acids. Of the read, only the CDR3 DNA is kept; its 48 bases are in frame from base 1. The germline V gene supplies CDR1 SGHRS and CDR2 YFSETQ. V was cut back by 5 bases and J by 6 bases, leaving a gap of 21 bases between them. Regarding this clone: The target of this receptor is not known. Nothing much larger sits one base from this clone, and base qualities are not available.

Through the immunoSEQ TRB Survey service, multiplex V and J primers were used to amplify rearranged CDR3 beta regions from genomic DNA. To keep sequencing depth the same across samples, survey-level depth of up to 500,000 reads per sample was applied. The libraries were purified, combined into pools and sequenced with Illumina technology. In the source study's methods: Productive clonality, sample overlap, pairwise scatters, CDR3 beta length, V/D/J gene usage and productiveness were all assessed with the immunoSEQ online tools. Calculated diversity was the number of unique rearrangements divided by total templates times 100; Shannon and Simpson indices were also computed. Principal component analysis used the R prcomp function and ggbiplot package on Z-score normalized data. Morisita's index was used to quantify the clonal overlap between blood and rectum within each subject. Not all clones reach the TCRdb copy of this immuneACCESS table, which keeps in-frame sequences only. Checked studies attribute under half of the gap to unresolved V genes and leave the rest unexplained. The DNA gave D and trimming, while V, J and clone size come from that table. The sample profile shows 59,000 or so clones; 77% of them were found once. In total, the top ten clones hold 5.2% of the sample.

No immunosuppressive medication had been given to the ulcerative colitis patients before the diagnostic colonoscopy. Blood was sampled at the same time as the colonoscopy. The Wizard kit (Promega) was used to extract genomic DNA from the blood and intestinal samples. This clonotype was obtained from a boy aged 10-17 years with moderate ulcerative colitis. The sequenced sample was blood. Recombination linked TRBV5-1 to TRBJ1-5; no D segment can be confidently identified. The CDR3 protein sequence reads: CASRPSPTGYGQPQHF. The DNA is TGCGCCAGCAGGCCAAGTCCCACTGGGTACGGTCAGCCCCAGCATTTT. When the CDR3 is completed using the reference TRBV5-1 and TRBJ1-5 genes on either side, the full variable domain is KAGVTQTPRYLIKTRGQQVTLSCSPISGHRSVSWYQQTPGQGLQFLFEYFSETQRNKGNFPGRFSGRQFSNSRSEMNVSTLELGDSALYLCASRPSPTGYGQPQHFGDGTRLSIL.